A single count supports the clone carrying this T cell receptor (beta chain). Its antigen is undetermined. This record comes from a study of T-cell memory formation after mild COVID-19. The CDR3 has 15 residues. Germline V gene lookup returns CDR1 DFQATT and CDR2 SNEGSKA (reference sequence). V lost 6 bases to trimming and J lost 3 bases; unmatched junction nucleotides: 10. Overall study results and limits: Among contracting clones, CD4+ were mainly CM/EM and CD8+ enriched in EMRA. The study detected some responding clones in pre-infection memory, suggesting cross-reactive memory joined. Second-wave clones reaching peak frequency on day 37 lacked confirmed SARS-CoV-2 specificity.

It was 5'RACE with constant-segment primers that produced the TCR alpha and TCR beta cDNA libraries, which carried sample barcodes and UMIs. One entry per CDR3 protein, called by TCRdb with MiXCR from the 5' RACE reads. In the table there are more than 300,000 distinct CDR3 sequences, less than 25% of which are singletons. Sequencing was performed on PBMCs or a T cell subset sorted from them (not recorded which). The rearrangement joins TRBV20-1 to TRBJ2-2; the match to TRBD2 covers 7 bases. The receptor's source is a young man who had mild COVID-19 (a few samples of this study predate the infection). Cell type and time point are not known. CDR3 bases: TGCAGTGCGATAGACTCCGGGGGGTACACCGGGGAGCTGTTTTTT. This encodes CSAIDSGGYTGELFF.